This T cell receptor (beta chain) was retrieved from a study of pediatric ulcerative colitis. Per germline, CDR1 MGHRA and CDR2 YSYEKL. Germline trimming cut 5 bases from V and 3 bases from J; bases unmatched to any gene: 6. The CDR3 has 15 residues. Here immunoSEQ multiplex PCR was the method, and the copy in TCRdb shows in-frame clones only, minus some. Here the sample spans tens of thousands of clones, roughly 73% being singletons. Rectal tissue came from one to two pinch biopsies taken at colonoscopy. The chain is built from TRBV4-1 and TRBJ2-3, with TRBD1 matching over 9 bases. This TCR was recovered from a boy between 5 and 17 years old with moderate ulcerative colitis. The sequencing sample was made of gut tissue. CDR3 DNA sequence: TGCGCCAGCAGCTACCGGGACAGGGCAACAGATACGCAGTATTTT. Translation gives CASSYRDRATDTQYF.